The clone carrying this T cell receptor beta chain was picked up many times. Its target is unknown. This entry belongs to a study of T cells in Graves' hyperthyroidism and ophthalmopathy. The study's findings and limits: A model using 13 V-J features told ophthalmopathy apart from stable hyperthyroidism.

Germline V gene sequence: CDR1 MDHEN, CDR2 SYDVKM. V trimming: 6 bases; J trimming: 3 bases; junction bases outside the gene matches: 6. The CDR3 spans 14 residues. Authors of the study amplified TCR beta CDR3 regions from RNA transcripts. During a first-round RT-PCR of the TCR CDR3, the HTBI primer set was used. One entry per CDR3 protein results from TCRdb running MiXCR on the multiplex PCR reads. Of about 400,000 distinct CDR3 sequences listed, more than 14% are singletons. Isolation of PBMCs was performed on about 9.9 ml fresh peripheral blood. Sequencing was carried out using blood. J is TRBJ1-1 and V is TRBV28; 8 bases map to TRBD1. This clonotype was obtained from a woman aged 25-40 years with Graves' ophthalmopathy. Here the CDR3 reads CASRYQGADTEAFF. The CDR3 DNA reads TGTGCCAGCAGATATCAGGGGGCGGACACTGAAGCTTTCTTT. The variable domain in full, completed from reference TRBV28 and TRBJ1-1, reads DVKVTQSSRYLVKRTGEKVFLECVQDMDHENMFWYRQDPGLGLRLIYFSYDVKMKEKGDIPEGYSVSREKKERFSLILESASTNQTSMYLCASRYQGADTEAFFGQGTRLTVV.